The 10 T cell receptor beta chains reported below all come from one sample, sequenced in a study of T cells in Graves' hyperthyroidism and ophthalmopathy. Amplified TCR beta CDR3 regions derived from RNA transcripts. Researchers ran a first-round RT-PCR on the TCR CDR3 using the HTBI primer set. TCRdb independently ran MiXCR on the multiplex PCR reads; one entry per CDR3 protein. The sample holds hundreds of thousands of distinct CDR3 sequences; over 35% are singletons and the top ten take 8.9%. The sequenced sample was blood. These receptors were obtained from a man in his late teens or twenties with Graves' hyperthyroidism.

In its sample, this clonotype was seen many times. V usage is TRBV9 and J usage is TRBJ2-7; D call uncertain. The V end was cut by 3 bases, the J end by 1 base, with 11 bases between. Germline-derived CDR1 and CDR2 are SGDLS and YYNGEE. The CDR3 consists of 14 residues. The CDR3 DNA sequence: TGTGCCAGCAGCGCAGGAACATCGTCCTACGAGCAGTACTTC. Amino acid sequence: CASSAGTSSYEQYF.

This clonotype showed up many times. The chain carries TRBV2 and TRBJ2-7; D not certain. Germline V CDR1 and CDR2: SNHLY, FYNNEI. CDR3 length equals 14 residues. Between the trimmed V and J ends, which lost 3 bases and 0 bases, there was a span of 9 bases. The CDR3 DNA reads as TGTGCCAGCAGTGAGTTGGGGATCTCCTACGAGCAGTACTTC. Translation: CASSELGISYEQYF. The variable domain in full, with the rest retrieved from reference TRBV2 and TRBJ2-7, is EPEVTQTPSHQVTQMGQEVILRCVPISNHLYFYWYRQILGQKVEFLVSFYNNEISEKSEIFDDQFSVERPDGSNFTLKIRSTKLEDSAMYFCASSELGISYEQYFGPGTRLTVT.

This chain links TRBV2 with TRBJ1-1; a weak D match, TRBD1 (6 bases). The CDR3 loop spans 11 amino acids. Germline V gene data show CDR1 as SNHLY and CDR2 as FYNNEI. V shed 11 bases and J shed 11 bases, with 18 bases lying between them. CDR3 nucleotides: TGTGCCCGGAGCCAGGGGCGGCGGGCTTTCTTT. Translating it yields CARSQGRRAFF.

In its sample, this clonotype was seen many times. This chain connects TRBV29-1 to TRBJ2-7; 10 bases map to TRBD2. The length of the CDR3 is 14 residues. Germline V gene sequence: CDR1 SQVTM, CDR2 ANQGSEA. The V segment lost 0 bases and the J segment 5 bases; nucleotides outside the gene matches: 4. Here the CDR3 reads CSVEEASGSHEQYF. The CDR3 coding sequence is TGCAGCGTTGAAGAGGCTAGCGGGAGCCACGAGCAGTACTTC.

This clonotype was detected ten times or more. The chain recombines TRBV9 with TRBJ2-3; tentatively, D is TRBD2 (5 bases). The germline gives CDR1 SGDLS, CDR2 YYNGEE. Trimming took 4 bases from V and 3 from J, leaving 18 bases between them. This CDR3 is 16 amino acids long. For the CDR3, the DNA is TGTGCCAGCAGCTTTAACGAACTAGTTAGGACAGATACGCAGTATTTT. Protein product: CASSFNELVRTDTQYF.

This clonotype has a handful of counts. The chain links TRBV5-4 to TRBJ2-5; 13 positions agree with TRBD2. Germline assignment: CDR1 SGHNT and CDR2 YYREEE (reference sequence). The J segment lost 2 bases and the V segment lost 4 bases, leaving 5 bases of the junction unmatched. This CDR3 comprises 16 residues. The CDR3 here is CASSDLGLAGQETQYF. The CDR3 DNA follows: TGTGCCAGCAGCGACCTGGGACTAGCGGGGCAAGAGACCCAGTACTTC.

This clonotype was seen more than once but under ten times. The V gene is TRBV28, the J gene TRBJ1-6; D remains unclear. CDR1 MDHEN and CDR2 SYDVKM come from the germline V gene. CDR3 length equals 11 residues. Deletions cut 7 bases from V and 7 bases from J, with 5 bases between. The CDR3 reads CASTKNSPLHF. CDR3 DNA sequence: TGTGCCAGCACCAAAAATTCACCCCTCCACTTT.

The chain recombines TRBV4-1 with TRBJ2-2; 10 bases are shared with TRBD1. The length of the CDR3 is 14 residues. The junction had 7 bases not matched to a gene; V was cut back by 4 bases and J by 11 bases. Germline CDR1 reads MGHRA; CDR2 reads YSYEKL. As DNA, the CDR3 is TGCGCCAGCAGCCGGGACAGGGGCGGACCTGAGCTGTTTTTT. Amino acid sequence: CASSRDRGGPELFF.

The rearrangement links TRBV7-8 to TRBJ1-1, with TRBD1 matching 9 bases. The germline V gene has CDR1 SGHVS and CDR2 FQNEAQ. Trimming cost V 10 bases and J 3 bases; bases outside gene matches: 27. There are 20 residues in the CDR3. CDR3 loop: CANPNRRDRVRSSRDTEAFF. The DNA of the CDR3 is TGTGCCAACCCGAACCGCCGGGACAGGGTAAGGAGTTCCCGGGACACTGAAGCTTTCTTT.

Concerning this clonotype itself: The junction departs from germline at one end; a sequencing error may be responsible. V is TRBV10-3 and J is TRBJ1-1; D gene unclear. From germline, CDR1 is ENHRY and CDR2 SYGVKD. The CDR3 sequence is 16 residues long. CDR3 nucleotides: TGTGCCAGCAGTGAACATTTAGGAAAATTGAACACTGAAGCTTTCTTT. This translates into CASSEHLGKLNTEAFF.